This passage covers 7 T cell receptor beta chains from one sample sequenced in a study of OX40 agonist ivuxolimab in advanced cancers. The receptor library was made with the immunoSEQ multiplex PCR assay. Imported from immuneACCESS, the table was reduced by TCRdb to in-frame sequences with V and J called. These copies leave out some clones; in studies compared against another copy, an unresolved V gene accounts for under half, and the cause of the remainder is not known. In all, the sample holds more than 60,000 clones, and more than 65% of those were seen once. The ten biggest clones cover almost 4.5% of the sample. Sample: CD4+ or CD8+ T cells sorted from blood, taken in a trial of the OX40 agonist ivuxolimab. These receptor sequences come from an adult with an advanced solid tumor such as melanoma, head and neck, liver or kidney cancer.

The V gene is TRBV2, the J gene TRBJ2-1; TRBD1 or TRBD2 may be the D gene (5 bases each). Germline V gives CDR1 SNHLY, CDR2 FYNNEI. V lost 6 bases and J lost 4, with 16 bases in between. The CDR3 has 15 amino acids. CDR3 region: CASRGRDLLYNEQFF. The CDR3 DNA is TGTGCCAGCAGGGGAAGGGACCTCCTATACAATGAGCAGTTCTTC.

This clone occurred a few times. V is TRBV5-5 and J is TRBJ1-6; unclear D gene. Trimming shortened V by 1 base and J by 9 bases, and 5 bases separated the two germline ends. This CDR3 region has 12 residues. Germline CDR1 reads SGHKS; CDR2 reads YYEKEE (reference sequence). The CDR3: CASSLSASPLHF. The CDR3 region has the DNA TGTGCCAGCAGCTTGAGCGCTTCACCCCTCCACTTT.

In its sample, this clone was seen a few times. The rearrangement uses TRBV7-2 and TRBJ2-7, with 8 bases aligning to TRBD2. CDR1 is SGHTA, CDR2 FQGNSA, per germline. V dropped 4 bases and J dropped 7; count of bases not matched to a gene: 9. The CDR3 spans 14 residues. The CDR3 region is CASSSRTSLREQYF. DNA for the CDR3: TGTGCCAGCAGCTCCCGGACTAGCCTTAGGGAGCAGTACTTC.

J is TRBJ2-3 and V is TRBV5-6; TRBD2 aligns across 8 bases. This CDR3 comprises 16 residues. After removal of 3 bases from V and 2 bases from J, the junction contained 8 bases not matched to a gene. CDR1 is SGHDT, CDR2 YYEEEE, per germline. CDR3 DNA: TGTGCCAGCAGCTCGTCTACTAGCGGTTACACAGATACGCAGTATTTT. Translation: CASSSSTSGYTDTQYF.

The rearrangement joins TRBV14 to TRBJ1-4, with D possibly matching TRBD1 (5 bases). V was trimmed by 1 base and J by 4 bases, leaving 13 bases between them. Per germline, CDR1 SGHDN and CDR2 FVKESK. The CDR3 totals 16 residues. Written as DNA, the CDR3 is TGTGCCAGCAGCCAAGTCGGATGGGGGGATAATGAAAAACTGTTTTTT. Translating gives CASSQVGWGDNEKLFF.

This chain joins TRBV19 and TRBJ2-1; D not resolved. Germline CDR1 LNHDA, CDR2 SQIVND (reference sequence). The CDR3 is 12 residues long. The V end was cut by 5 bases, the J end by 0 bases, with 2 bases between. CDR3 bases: TGTGCCAGTAGTGACTCCTACAATGAGCAGTTCTTC. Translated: CASSDSYNEQFF.

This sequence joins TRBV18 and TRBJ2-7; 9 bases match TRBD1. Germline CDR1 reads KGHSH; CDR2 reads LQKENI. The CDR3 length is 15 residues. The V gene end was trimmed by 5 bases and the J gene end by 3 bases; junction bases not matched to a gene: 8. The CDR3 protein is CASSEGQGSLYEQYF. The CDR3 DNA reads TGTGCCAGCTCAGAGGGACAGGGATCCCTCTACGAGCAGTACTTC.